The source of this T cell receptor beta chain is a study of Graves' ophthalmopathy and Graves' hyperthyroidism. This clonotype was counted ten times or more. The CDR3 consists of 13 residues. Per germline, CDR1 SGHTA and CDR2 FQGNSA. V lost 5 bases and J 7 bases, leaving 14 bases between the germline ends. Amplification of the TCR beta CDR3 regions used RNA transcripts (as template). RT-PCR was first run with HTBI primers, then multiplex PCR in a second round. TCRdb reprocessed the multiplex PCR reads with MiXCR, giving one entry per CDR3 protein. This table holds hundreds of thousands of distinct CDR3 sequences, 21% found once.

The clonotype was recovered from a woman aged 18-30 years with stable Graves' hyperthyroidism. This chain uses TRBV7-2 with TRBJ1-2; D may be TRBD1 (5 bases). What was sequenced was peripheral blood. The CDR3 loop is CASSPTGLRGYTF. DNA for the CDR3: TGTGCCAGCAGCCCGACGGGACTCCGTGGCTACACCTTC.